Listed here are 3 T cell receptor beta chains from one sample, sequenced in a study of CD8+ T cells in alopecia areata. Treatment noted: oral pan-JAK inhibitor, 5-10 mg twice daily. Sequencing used cDNA as its template, made by extracting RNA and reverse transcribing it. Produced via immunoSEQ multiplex PCR; TCRdb's table is partial and in-frame only. The data contain more than 200,000 clones, around 43% of them singletons. This specimen was CD4+ T cells sorted from blood, taken at roughly week 36, from a patient treated with tofacitinib. These receptors all stem from a human donor with alopecia areata.

This clone was found once. This CDR3 is CAWSVGSGGSTDTQYF. The CDR3 nucleotides read TGTGCCTGGAGTGTCGGTAGCGGGGGTAGCACAGATACGCAGTATTTT. The J gene is TRBJ2-3, the V gene TRBV30; 9 nucleotides agree with TRBD2. Per germline, CDR1 GTSNPN and CDR2 SVGIG (reference sequence). The CDR3 is made up of 16 amino acids. Unmatched junction bases numbered 4, after V lost 0 bases and J lost 0 bases.

DNA for the CDR3: TGCAGCGCCGTTACAGGGAATACGCAGTATTTT. It is translated as CSAVTGNTQYF. This rearrangement joins TRBV29-1 to TRBJ2-3; TRBD1 might be the D (6 bases). The CDR3 has 11 residues. V was pared by 7 bases and J by 7 bases, with 12 bases between. CDR1 is SQVTM, CDR2 ANQGSEA, per germline.

Points on this clone: Mismatch with germline at one junction end may stem from a read error. The chain is built from TRBV5-4 and TRBJ2-1; tentative D call: TRBD1 (6 bases). The CDR3 extends over 15 amino acids. CDR1 is SGHNT, CDR2 YYREEE, per germline (reference sequence). The CDR3 DNA reads as TGTGCCAGCAGGGGGCCGGGACATCTCTACAATGAGCTGTTCTTC. Residues: CASRGPGHLYNELFF.